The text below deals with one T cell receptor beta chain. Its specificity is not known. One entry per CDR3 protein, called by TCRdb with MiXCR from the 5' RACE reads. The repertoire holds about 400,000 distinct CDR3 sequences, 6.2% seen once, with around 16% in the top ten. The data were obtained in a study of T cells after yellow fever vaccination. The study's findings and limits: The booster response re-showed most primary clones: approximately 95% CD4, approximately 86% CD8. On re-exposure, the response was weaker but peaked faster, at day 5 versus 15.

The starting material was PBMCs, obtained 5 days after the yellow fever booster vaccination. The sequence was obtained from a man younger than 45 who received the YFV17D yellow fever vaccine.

CDR3 amino acids: CASSSGRKETQYF. CDR3 sequence (DNA): TGTGCCAGCAGTTCCGGGAGAAAGGAGACCCAGTACTTC. This chain joins TRBV28 and TRBJ2-5; maybe TRBD2 (6 bases). Germline assignment: CDR1 MDHEN and CDR2 SYDVKM. With 4 bases removed from V and 5 bases from J, the gap between germline ends came to 11 bases. CDR3 length: 13 residues.